This TCR beta chain is drawn from a study of metastatic and nonmetastatic thyroid tumors (dated by TCRdb to the early 2020s). Turning to the overall study: The researchers compared repertoires between peripheral blood samples and tumor or nodule tissue samples from patients with malignant or benign thyroid disease. Broader findings and caveats from the paper: In both blood and tumor samples, malignant tumors were reported to have significantly higher TCR beta diversity than benign nodules.

None of the patients had been given any treatment before thyroid surgery. Using T-cell receptor beta sequencing, the researchers looked back retrospectively at clinical samples from patients, gathered between about 2012 and 2019. Libraries came from PCR. Sequenced on an Illumina HiSeq 4000. High-throughput sequencing was used to profile the TCR beta-chain CDR3 region of each patient. The authors' analysis ran thus. CDR3 differences across clinicopathological groups were used to build a classifier for discriminating distant-metastatic papillary thyroid cancer patients. The Shannon index was used to assess repertoire diversity, and the Morisita-Horn index was used to assess tumor-blood repertoire similarity. TCRdb reprocessing: public reads trimmed at Q25 with fastp, clones called with MiXCR, in-frame beta chains kept. TCRdb, rather than the study authors, made the V and J calls. The sample has about 18,000 clones on record, 34% of them singletons. The ten largest make up 8% to 10% of the sample.

Reading from cysteine to phenylalanine, the CDR3 counts 14 amino acids. The kept DNA is CDR3 alone, 42 bases in frame from the first base. At the junction V is shortened by 7 bases and J by 1 base; bases outside the gene matches: 4. Via the germline V gene, CDR1 is MGHRA and CDR2 YSYEKL. Relative to its sample, this clone is medium-sized (0.01 to 0.1%). Its specific antigen is unknown. Within one base of it there is no much larger clone, and no base qualities were kept. The sequence was obtained from a male donor with papillary thyroid cancer or a benign thyroid nodule (not recorded which). Some clones in this sample may be carry-over from other donors' samples. The V gene is TRBV4-1 and the J gene is TRBJ2-7, with 10 central nucleotides matching TRBD1. The sample was tumor tissue. This receptor has the CDR3 CASTRDRGSYEQYF. The nucleotide sequence reads TGCGCCAGCACCCGGGACAGGGGATCCTACGAGCAGTACTTC.